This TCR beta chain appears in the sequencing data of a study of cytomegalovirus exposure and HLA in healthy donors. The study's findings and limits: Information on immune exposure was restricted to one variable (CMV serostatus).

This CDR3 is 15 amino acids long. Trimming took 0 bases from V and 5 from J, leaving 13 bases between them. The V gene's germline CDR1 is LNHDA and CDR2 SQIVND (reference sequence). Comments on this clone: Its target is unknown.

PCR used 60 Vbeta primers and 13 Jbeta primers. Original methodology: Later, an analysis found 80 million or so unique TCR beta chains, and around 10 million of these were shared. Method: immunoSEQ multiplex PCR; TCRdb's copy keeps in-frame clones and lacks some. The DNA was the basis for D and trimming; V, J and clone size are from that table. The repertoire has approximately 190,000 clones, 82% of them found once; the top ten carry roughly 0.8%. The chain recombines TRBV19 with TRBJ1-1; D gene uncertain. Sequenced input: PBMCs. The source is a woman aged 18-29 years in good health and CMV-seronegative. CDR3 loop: CASSIDKNSRTEAFF. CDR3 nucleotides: TGTGCCAGTAGTATAGATAAGAACTCCCGGACTGAAGCTTTCTTT.